What follows are 6 T cell receptor beta chains derived from one specimen sequenced in a study of T-cell memory formation after mild COVID-19. TCRdb re-called the 5' RACE reads with MiXCR, one entry per CDR3 protein. In the table there are hundreds of thousands of distinct CDR3 sequences, about 15% of which are singletons. Sequences were obtained from PBMCs or a T cell subset sorted from them (not recorded which). The receptor source for this set is a man younger than 35 who had mild COVID-19 (a few samples of this study predate the infection). Cell type and time point are not known.

This clonotype was seen repeatedly, ten times or more. The chain links TRBV7-2 to TRBJ2-5; 8 bases line up with TRBD2. This CDR3 comprises 14 residues. V lost 5 bases and J lost 3; bases outside the gene matches: 5. CDR1 is SGHTA and CDR2 is FQGNSA in the germline V gene. The CDR3 DNA is TGTGCCAGCAGCCCGAGCGGGGGAAAAGAGACCCAGTACTTC. It yields the protein CASSPSGGKETQYF.

The chain links TRBV6-2 or TRBV6-3 to TRBJ1-1; D is possibly TRBD1 (6 bases). The ends were cut back, 4 bases at V and 2 bases at J, with 11 bases in the middle. CDR3 length: 14 residues. The germline V gene encodes CDR1 MNHEY and CDR2 SVGEGT. The CDR3: CASSSAGTNTEAFF. CDR3 in DNA: TGTGCCAGCAGTTCCGCCGGGACAAACACTGAAGCTTTCTTT.

In its sample, this clonotype was seen many times. CDR3 DNA sequence: TGCGCCAGCAGCCAGATAATGGACGGCTCGAAACTGTTTTTT. It yields the protein CASSQIMDGSKLFF. The J gene is TRBJ1-4, the V gene TRBV4-1; the D is unclear. The CDR3 sequence is 14 residues long. CDR1 and CDR2 (germline): MGHRA, YSYEKL. Deletions cut 3 bases from V and 11 bases from J, with 16 bases between.

In this sample, this clonotype turned up a few times. The gene calls are TRBV19 and TRBJ2-5, with 8 bases fitting TRBD1. V shed 7 bases, J shed 2 bases, and the junction held 9 bases outside the gene matches. Germline V gene data show CDR1 as LNHDA and CDR2 as SQIVND (reference sequence). The CDR3 runs 15 residues. CDR3 coding DNA: TGTGCCAGTATGTCGACAGGGGTCAGTCAAGAGACCCAGTACTTC. It is translated as CASMSTGVSQETQYF.

The chain employs TRBV7-9 and TRBJ2-3; the match to TRBD1 covers 7 bases. Germline V CDR1 and CDR2: SEHNR, FQNEAQ (reference sequence). Trimming at V came to 5 bases and at J to 2 bases, leaving 10 bases not matched to a gene. This CDR3 spans 16 amino acids. CDR3 loop: CASSPLDRDPTDTQYF. CDR3 sequence (DNA): TGTGCCAGCAGCCCCTTAGACAGGGACCCCACAGATACGCAGTATTTT.

The chain couples TRBV28 to TRBJ2-5; TRBD2 is a possible D gene (5 bases). CDR1 MDHEN and CDR2 SYDVKM come from the germline V gene. The CDR3 runs 12 residues. V lost 10 bases and J lost 5, with 14 bases in between. The CDR3 nucleotides are TGTGCCATCACGGACGCGGGCGAGACCCAGTACTTC. Amino acid sequence: CAITDAGETQYF.